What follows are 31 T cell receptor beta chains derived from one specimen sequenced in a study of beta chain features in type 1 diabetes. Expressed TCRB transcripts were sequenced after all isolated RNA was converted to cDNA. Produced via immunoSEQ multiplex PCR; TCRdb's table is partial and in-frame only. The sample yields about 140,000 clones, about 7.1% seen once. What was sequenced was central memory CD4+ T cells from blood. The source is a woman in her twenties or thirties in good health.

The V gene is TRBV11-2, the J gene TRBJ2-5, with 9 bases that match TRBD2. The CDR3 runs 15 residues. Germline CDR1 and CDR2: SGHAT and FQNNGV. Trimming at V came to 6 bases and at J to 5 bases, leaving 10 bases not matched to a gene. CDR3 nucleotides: TGTGCCAGCAGTACAATAGCGGGAGCGGGTGAGACCCAGTACTTC. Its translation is CASSTIAGAGETQYF.

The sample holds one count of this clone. The CDR3 sequence is CATRANPKGYTF. Written as DNA, the CDR3 is TGTGCCACAAGAGCCAACCCTAAGGGCTACACCTTC. The chain joins TRBV28 to TRBJ1-2; D is unresolved. This CDR3 has 12 amino acids. The germline V and J ends were trimmed by 10 bases and 8 bases, with 17 bases remaining between them. Germline V gene sequence: CDR1 MDHEN, CDR2 SYDVKM.

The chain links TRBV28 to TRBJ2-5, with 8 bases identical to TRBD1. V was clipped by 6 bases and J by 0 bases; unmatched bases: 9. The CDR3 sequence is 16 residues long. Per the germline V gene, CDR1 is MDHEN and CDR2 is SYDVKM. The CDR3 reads CASRGSGTGNQETQYF. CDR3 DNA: TGTGCCAGCAGGGGGTCCGGGACAGGAAACCAAGAGACCCAGTACTTC.

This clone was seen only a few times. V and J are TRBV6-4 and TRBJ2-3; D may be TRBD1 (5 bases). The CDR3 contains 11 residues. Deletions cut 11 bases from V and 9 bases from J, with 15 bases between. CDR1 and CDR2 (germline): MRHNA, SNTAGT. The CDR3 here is CAAKGPATQYF. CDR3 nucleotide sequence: TGTGCCGCCAAGGGGCCCGCCACGCAGTATTTT.

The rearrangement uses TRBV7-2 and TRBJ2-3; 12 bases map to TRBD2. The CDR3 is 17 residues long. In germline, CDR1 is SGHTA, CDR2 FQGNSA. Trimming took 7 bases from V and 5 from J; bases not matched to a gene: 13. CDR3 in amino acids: CASTERRTSGTQDTQYF. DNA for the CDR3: TGTGCCAGCACCGAAAGACGGACTAGCGGGACTCAAGATACGCAGTATTTT.

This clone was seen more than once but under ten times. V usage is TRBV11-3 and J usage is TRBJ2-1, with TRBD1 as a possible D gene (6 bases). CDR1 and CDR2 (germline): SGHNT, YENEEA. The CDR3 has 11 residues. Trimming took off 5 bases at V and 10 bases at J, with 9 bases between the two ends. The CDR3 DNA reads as TGTGCCAGCAGCCGGACAGACGAGCAGTTCTTC. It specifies CASSRTDEQFF.

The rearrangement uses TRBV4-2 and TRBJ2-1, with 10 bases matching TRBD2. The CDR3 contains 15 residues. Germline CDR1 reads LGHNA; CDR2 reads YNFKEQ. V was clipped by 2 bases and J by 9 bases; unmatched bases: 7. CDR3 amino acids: CASSQQLLAGVEQFF. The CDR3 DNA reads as TGTGCCAGCAGCCAACAACTGCTAGCGGGAGTTGAGCAGTTCTTC.

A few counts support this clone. CDR3 nucleotide sequence: TGTGCCAGCTCAGCCGGGACAGGGGGTAGCACTGAAGCTTTCTTT. Translating it yields CASSAGTGGSTEAFF. The genes are TRBV18 and TRBJ1-1; 11 positions agree with TRBD1. V was pared by 5 bases and J by 4 bases, with 6 bases of the junction left unmatched. The CDR3 extends over 15 amino acids. CDR1 is KGHSH and CDR2 is LQKENI in the germline V gene.

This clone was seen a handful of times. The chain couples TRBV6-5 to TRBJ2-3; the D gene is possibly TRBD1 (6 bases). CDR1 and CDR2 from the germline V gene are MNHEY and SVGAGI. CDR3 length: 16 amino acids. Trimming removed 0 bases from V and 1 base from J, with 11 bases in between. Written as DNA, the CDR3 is TGTGCCAGCAGTTACTCTGGGGGCGCGGGCACAGATACGCAGTATTTT. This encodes CASSYSGGAGTDTQYF.

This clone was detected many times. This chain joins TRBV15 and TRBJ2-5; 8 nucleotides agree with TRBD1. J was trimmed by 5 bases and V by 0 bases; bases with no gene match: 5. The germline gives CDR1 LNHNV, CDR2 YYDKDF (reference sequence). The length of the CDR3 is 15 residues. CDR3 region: CATSRDRGRGETQYF. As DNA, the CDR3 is TGTGCCACCAGCAGAGACAGGGGGCGCGGGGAGACCCAGTACTTC. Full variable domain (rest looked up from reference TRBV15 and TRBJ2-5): DAMVIQNPRYQVTQFGKPVTLSCSQTLNHNVMYWYQQKSSQAPKLLFHYYDKDFNNEADTPDNFQSRRPNTSFCFLDIRSPGLGDTAMYLCATSRDRGRGETQYFGPGTRLLVL.

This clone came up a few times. CDR3: CASSPPGQTNYEQYF. The CDR3 DNA follows: TGTGCCAGCTCACCACCGGGACAGACTAACTACGAGCAGTACTTC. The J gene is TRBJ2-7, the V gene TRBV18, with TRBD1 identical over 7 bases. Trimming at V came to 0 bases and at J to 3 bases, leaving 5 bases not matched to a gene. This CDR3 region has 15 residues. Germline V lookup: CDR1 KGHSH, CDR2 LQKENI.

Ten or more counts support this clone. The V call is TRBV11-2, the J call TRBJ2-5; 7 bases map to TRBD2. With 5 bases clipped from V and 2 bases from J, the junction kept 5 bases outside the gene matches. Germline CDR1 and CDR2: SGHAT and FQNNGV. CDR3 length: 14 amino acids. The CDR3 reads CASSLGTIQETQYF. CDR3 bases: TGTGCCAGCAGCCTCGGGACTATTCAAGAGACCCAGTACTTC.

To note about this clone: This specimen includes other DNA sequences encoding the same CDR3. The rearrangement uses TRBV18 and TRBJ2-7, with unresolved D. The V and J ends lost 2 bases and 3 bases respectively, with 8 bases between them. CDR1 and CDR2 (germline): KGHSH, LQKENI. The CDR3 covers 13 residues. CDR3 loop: CASSPSPSYEQYF. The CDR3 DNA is TGTGCCAGCTCACCAAGCCCAAGCTACGAGCAGTACTTC.

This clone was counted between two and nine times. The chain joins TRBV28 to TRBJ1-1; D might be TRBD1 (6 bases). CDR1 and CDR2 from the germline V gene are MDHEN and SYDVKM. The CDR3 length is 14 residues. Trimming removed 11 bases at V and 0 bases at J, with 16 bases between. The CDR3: CACLGAAMNTEAFF. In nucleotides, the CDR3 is TGTGCCTGCTTGGGGGCCGCGATGAACACTGAAGCTTTCTTT. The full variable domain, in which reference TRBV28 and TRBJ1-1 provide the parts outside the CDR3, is DVKVTQSSRYLVKRTGEKVFLECVQDMDHENMFWYRQDPGLGLRLIYFSYDVKMKEKGDIPEGYSVSREKKERFSLILESASTNQTSMYLCACLGAAMNTEAFFGQGTRLTVV.

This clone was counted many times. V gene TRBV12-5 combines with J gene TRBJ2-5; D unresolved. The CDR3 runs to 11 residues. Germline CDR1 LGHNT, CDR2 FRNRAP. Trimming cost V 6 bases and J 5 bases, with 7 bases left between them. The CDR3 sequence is CASGVAETQYF. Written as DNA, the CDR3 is TGTGCTAGTGGCGTCGCGGAGACCCAGTACTTC.

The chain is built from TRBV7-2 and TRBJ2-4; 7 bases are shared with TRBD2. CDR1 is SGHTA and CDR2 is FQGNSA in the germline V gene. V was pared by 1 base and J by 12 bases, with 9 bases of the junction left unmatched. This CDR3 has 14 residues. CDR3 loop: CASSLGILGRDQYF. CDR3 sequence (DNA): TGTGCCAGCAGCTTAGGAATCTTGGGGAGGGATCAGTACTTC.

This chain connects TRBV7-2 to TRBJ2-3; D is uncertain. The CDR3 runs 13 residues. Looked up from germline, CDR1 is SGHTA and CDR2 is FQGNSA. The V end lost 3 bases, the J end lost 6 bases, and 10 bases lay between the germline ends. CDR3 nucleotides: TGTGCCAGCAGCTTCCCCCCAAGCGATACGCAGTATTTT. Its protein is CASSFPPSDTQYF.

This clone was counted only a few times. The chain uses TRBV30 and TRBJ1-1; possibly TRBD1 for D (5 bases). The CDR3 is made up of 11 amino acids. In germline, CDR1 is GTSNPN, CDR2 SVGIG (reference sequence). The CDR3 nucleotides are TGTGCGGCGGGGCAACGCACTGAAGCTTTCTTT. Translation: CAAGQRTEAFF.

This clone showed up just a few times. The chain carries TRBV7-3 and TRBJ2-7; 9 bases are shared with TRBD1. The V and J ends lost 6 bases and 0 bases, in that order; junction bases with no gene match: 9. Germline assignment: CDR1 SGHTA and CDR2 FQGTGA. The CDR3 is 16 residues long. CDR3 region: CASSPAGTGSSYEQYF. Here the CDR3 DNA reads TGTGCCAGCAGTCCTGCCGGGACAGGGAGCTCCTACGAGCAGTACTTC.

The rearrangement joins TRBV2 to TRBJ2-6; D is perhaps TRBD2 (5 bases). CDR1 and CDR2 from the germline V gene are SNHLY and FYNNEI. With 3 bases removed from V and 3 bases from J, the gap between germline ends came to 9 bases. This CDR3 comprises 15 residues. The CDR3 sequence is CASSDEGYGANVLTF. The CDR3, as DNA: TGTGCCAGCAGTGACGAGGGATATGGGGCCAACGTCCTGACTTTC.

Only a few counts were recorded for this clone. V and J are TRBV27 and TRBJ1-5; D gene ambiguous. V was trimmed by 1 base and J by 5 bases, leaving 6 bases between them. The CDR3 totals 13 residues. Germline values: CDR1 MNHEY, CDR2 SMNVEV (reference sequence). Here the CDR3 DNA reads TGTGCCAGCAGTTTATTGGCCGATCAGCCCCAGCATTTT. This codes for CASSLLADQPQHF.

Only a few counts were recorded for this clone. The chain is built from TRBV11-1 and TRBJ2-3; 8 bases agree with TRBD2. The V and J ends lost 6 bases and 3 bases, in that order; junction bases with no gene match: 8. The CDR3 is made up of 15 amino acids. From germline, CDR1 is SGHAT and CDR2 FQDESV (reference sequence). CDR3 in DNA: TGTGCCAGCAGTCAAAAGCGGGAGTGGACAGATACGCAGTATTTT. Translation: CASSQKREWTDTQYF.

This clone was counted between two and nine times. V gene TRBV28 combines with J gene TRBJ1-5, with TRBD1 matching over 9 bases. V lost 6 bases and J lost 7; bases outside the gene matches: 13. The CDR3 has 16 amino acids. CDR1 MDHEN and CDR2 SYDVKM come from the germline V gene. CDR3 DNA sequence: TGTGCCAGCAGACCGCCGACAGGGGGTGACCGGCAGCCCCAGCATTTT. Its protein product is CASRPPTGGDRQPQHF.

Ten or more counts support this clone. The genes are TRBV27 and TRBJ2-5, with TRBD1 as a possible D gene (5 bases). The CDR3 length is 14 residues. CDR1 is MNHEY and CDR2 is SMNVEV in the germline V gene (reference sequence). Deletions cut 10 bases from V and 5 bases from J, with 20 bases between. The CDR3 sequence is CATREQGWVETQYF. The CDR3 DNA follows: TGTGCCACCAGAGAGCAGGGTTGGGTTGAGACCCAGTACTTC.

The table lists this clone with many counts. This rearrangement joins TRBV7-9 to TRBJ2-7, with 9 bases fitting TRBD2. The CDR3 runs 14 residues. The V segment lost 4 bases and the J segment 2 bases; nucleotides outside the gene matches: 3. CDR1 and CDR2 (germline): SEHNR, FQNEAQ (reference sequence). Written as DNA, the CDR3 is TGTGCCAGCAGCTCGACTAGCGGAACCTACGAGCAGTACTTC. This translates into CASSSTSGTYEQYF.

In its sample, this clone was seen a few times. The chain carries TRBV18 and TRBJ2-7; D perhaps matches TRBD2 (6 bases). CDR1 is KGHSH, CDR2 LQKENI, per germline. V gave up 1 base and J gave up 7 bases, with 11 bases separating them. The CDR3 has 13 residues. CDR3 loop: CASSPRTTEEQYF. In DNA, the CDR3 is TGTGCCAGCTCACCACGGACTACGGAGGAGCAGTACTTC.

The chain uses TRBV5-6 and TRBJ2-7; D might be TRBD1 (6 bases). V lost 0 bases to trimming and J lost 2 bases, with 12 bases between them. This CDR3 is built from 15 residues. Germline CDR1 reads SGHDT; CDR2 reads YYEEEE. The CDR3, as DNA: TGTGCCAGCAGCTTGGGACAGGCTTATACCTACGAGCAGTACTTC. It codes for CASSLGQAYTYEQYF.

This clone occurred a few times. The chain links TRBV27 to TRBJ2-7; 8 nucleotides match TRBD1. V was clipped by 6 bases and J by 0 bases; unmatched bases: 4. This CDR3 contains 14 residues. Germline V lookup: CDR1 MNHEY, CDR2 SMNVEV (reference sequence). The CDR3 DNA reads TGTGCCAGCAGCCGACAGGGGAACTCCTACGAGCAGTACTTC. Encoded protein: CASSRQGNSYEQYF.

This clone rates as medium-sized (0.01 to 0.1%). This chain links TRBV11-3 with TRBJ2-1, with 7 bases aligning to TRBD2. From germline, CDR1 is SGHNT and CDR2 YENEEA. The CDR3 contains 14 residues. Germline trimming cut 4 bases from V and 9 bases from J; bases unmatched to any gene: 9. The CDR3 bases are TGTGCCAGCAGCTCCGCGGGAGAAGGGGCTGAGCAGTTCTTC. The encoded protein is CASSSAGEGAEQFF. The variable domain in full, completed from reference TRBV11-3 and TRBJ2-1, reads EAGVVQSPRYKIIEKKQPVAFWCNPISGHNTLYWYLQNLGQGPELLIRYENEEAVDDSQLPKDRFSAERLKGVDSTLKIQPAELGDSAVYLCASSSAGEGAEQFFGPGTRLTVL.

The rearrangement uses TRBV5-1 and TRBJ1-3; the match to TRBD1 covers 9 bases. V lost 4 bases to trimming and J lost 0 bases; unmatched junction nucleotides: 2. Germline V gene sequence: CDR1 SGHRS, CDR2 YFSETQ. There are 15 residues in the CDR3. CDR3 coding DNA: TGCGCCAGCAGCGGGGGACAGGGCTCTGGAAACACCATATATTTT. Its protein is CASSGGQGSGNTIYF.

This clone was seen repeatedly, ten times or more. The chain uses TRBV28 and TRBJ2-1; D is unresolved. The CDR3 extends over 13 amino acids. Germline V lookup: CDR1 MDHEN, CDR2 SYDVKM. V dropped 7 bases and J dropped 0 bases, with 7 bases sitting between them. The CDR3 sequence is CASTMSSYNEQFF. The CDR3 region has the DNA TGTGCCAGCACCATGAGCTCCTACAATGAGCAGTTCTTC. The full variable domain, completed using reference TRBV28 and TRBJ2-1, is DVKVTQSSRYLVKRTGEKVFLECVQDMDHENMFWYRQDPGLGLRLIYFSYDVKMKEKGDIPEGYSVSREKKERFSLILESASTNQTSMYLCASTMSSYNEQFFGPGTRLTVL.